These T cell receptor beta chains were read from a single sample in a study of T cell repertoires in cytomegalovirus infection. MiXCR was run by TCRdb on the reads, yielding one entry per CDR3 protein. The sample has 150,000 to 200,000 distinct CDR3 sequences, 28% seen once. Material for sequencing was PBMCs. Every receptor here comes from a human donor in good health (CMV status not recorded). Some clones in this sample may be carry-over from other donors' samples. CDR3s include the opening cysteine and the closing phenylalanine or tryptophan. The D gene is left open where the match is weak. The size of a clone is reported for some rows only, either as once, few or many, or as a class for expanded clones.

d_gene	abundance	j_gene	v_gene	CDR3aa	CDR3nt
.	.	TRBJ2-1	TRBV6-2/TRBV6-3	CASGRDSRVDEQFF	TGTGCCAGCGGACGGGACTCTCGTGTTGATGAGCAGTTCTTC
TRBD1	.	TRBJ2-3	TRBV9	CASSDHTGTAEITDTQYF	TGTGCCAGCAGCGATCACACCGGGACAGCCGAAATCACAGATACGCAGTATTTT
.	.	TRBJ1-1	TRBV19	CASRNKGVPEAFF	TGTGCCAGTAGGAACAAGGGGGTCCCTGAAGCTTTCTTT
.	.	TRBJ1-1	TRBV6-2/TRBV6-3	CASKGLTANTEAFF	TGTGCCAGCAAGGGTCTGACGGCGAACACTGAAGCTTTCTTT
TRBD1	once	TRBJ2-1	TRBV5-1	CASSSRTGLDEQFF	TGCGCCAGCAGCTCAAGGACAGGGCTTGATGAGCAGTTCTTC
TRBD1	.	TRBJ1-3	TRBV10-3	CAISESKQGKDDTIYF	TGTGCCATCAGTGAGTCGAAACAGGGGAAAGATGACACCATATATTTT
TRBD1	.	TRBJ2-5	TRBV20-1	CSAIPGQGGTQETQYF	TGCAGTGCTATCCCGGGACAGGGGGGGACCCAAGAGACCCAGTACTTC
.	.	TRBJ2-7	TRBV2	CAPLRGMSSYEQYF	TGTGCCCCGCTCCGGGGCATGAGCTCCTACGAGCAGTACTTC
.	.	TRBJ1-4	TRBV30	CAWSVRRGGEKLFF	TGTGCCTGGAGTGTCCGGAGGGGGGGCGAAAAACTGTTTTTT
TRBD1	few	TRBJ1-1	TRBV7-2	CASSPPPGQGRAFF	TGTGCCAGCAGCCCCCCCCCGGGACAGGGAAGAGCTTTCTTT
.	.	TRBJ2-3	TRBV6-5	CASSIDGPPRTSTDTQYF	TGTGCCAGCAGCATAGACGGCCCTCCGCGGACGAGCACAGATACGCAGTATTTT
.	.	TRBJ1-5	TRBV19	CASTSRHSNQPQHF	TGTGCCAGTACCTCGCGGCATAGCAATCAGCCCCAGCATTTT
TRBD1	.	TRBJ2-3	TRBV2	CASAEGQNTDTQYF	TGTGCCAGTGCCGAGGGACAGAACACAGATACGCAGTATTTT
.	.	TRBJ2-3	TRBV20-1	CSARAGAAPGDTQYF	TGCAGTGCTAGAGCTGGAGCGGCCCCCGGAGATACGCAGTATTTT
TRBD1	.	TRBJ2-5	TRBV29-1	CSVGKGDRQETQYF	TGCAGCGTTGGGAAGGGGGACAGGCAAGAGACCCAGTACTTC
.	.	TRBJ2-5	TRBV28	CASSPQGYQETQYF	TGTGCCAGCAGCCCTCAGGGGTACCAAGAGACCCAGTACTTC
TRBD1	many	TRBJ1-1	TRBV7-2	CASSLQGADTEAFF	TGTGCCAGCAGCTTACAGGGGGCGGACACTGAAGCTTTCTTT
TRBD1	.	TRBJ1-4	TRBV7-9	CASSLGVQGTGEKLFF	TGTGCCAGCAGCTTAGGGGTACAGGGGACAGGTGAAAAACTGTTTTTT
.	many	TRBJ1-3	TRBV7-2	CASSLGRAGNTIYF	TGTGCCAGCAGCTTAGGCAGGGCTGGAAACACCATATATTTT
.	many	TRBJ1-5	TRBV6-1	CASSEYRGTARGNQPQHF	TGTGCCAGCAGTGAATACCGTGGGACCGCCCGTGGCAATCAGCCCCAGCATTTT
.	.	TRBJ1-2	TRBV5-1	CASSFGEANYGYTF	TGCGCCAGCAGCTTCGGCGAAGCTAACTATGGCTACACCTTC
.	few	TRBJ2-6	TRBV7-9	CASSLTTSSGANVLTF	TGTGCCAGCAGCCTGACCACTAGCTCTGGGGCCAACGTCCTGACTTTC
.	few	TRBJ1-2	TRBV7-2	CASSSPGFFGYTF	TGTGCCAGCAGCTCCCCGGGATTTTTTGGCTACACCTTC
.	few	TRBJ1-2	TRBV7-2	CASSFSGYGYTF	TGTGCCAGCAGCTTCTCAGGGTATGGCTACACCTTC
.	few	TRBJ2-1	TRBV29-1	CSVEEQGEGTQFF	TGCAGCGTTGAAGAACAGGGCGAGGGGACCCAGTTCTTC
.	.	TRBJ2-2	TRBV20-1	CSATLGAPNTGELFF	TGCAGTGCTACTTTAGGGGCCCCGAACACCGGGGAGCTGTTTTTT
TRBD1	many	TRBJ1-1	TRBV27	CATETRGGGNTEAFF	TGTGCCACCGAAACCAGGGGGGGTGGGAACACTGAAGCTTTCTTT
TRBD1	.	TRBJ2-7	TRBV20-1	CSATGRDSRYEQYF	TGCAGTGCTACTGGCCGGGACAGCCGCTACGAGCAGTACTTC
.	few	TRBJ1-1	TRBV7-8	CASSLAGEDTEAFF	TGTGCCAGCAGCTTAGCAGGGGAAGACACTGAAGCTTTCTTT
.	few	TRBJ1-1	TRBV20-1	CSAREGTTEAFF	TGCAGTGCTAGAGAGGGTACGACTGAAGCTTTCTTT
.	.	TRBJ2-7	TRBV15	CATSRLVSGSQREQYF	TGTGCCACCAGCAGACTTGTCTCAGGGTCACAACGGGAGCAGTACTTC
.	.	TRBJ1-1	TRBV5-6	CASSLSLREAFF	TGTGCCAGCAGCCTAAGTCTCAGAGAAGCTTTCTTT
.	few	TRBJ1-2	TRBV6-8	CASRDSLVGYTF	TGTGCCAGCAGGGACAGTCTGGTGGGCTACACCTTC
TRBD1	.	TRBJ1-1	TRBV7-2	CASSLVPTGGVTEAFF	TGTGCCAGCAGCTTAGTTCCGACAGGGGGGGTCACTGAAGCTTTCTTT
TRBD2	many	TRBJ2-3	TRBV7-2	CASSSRISGGEEDTQYF	TGTGCCAGCAGCTCCCGTATAAGCGGGGGAGAGGAAGATACGCAGTATTTT
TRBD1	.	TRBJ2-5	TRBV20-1	CSAKTGVESETQYF	TGCAGTGCAAAGACAGGGGTAGAGTCGGAGACCCAGTACTTC
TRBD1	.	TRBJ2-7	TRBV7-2	CASSLGTGVAYEQYF	TGTGCCAGCAGCTTAGGGACAGGGGTTGCGTACGAGCAGTACTTC
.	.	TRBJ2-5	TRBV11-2	CASSLFGQETQYF	TGTGCCAGCAGCTTATTTGGTCAAGAGACCCAGTACTTC
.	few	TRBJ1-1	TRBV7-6	CASSNHRGARTEAFF	TGTGCCAGCAGCAACCACCGGGGGGCGCGGACTGAAGCTTTCTTT
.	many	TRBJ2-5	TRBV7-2	CASSLAAGYQETQYF	TGTGCCAGCAGCTTAGCGGCTGGTTACCAAGAGACCCAGTACTTC
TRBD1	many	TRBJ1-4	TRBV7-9	CASSAGTGDEKLFF	TGTGCCAGCAGCGCCGGGACAGGGGATGAAAAACTGTTTTTT
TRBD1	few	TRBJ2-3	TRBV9	CASSGHRGNTDTQYF	TGTGCCAGCAGCGGACACAGGGGGAACACAGATACGCAGTATTTT
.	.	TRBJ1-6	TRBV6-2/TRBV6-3	CASSSPHPSYNSPLHF	TGTGCCAGCAGTTCTCCTCACCCATCCTATAATTCACCCCTCCACTTT
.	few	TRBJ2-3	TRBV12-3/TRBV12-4	CASSAQTRGFATQYF	TGTGCCAGCAGTGCCCAGACTAGGGGGTTTGCTACGCAGTATTTT
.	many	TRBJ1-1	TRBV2	CASRYRSARATEAFF	TGTGCCAGCAGGTATCGATCAGCTCGAGCCACTGAAGCTTTCTTT
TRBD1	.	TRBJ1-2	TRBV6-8	CASSPAGTGGGYGYTF	TGTGCCAGCAGTCCTGCCGGGACAGGGGGAGGCTATGGCTACACCTTC
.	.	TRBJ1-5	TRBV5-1	CASSYGGIDSNQPQHF	TGCGCCAGCAGCTACGGTGGAATCGATAGCAATCAGCCCCAGCATTTT
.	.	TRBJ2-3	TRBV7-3	CASSLNQRGDTQYF	TGTGCCAGCAGCTTAAATCAGCGAGGAGATACGCAGTATTTT
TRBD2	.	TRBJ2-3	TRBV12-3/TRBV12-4	CASSPSGGPSTDTQYF	TGTGCCAGCAGTCCAAGCGGGGGGCCTAGCACAGATACGCAGTATTTT
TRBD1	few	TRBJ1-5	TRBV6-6	CASRVGQEGQPQHF	TGTGCCAGCAGGGTGGGACAGGAGGGTCAGCCCCAGCATTTT
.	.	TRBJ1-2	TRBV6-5	CASSYSEGGYGYTF	TGTGCCAGCAGTTACTCGGAAGGGGGGTATGGCTACACCTTC
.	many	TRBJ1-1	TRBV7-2	CASSLTGITEAFF	TGTGCCAGCAGCTTAACGGGGATCACTGAAGCTTTCTTT
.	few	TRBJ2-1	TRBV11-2	CASSLGVGSNNEQFF	TGTGCCAGCAGCTTAGGGGTGGGGTCAAACAATGAGCAGTTCTTC
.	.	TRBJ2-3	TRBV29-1	CSVGTDRRYTDTQYF	TGCAGCGTTGGTACAGACAGGCGCTACACAGATACGCAGTATTTT
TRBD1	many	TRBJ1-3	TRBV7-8	CASSFPTGGLNTIYF	TGTGCCAGCAGCTTCCCGACAGGGGGCTTGAACACCATATATTTT